One and the same sample provided the 22 T cell receptor beta chains below, sequenced in a study of T cell responses to AZD1222 COVID-19 vaccine. Here immunoSEQ multiplex PCR was the method, and the copy in TCRdb shows in-frame clones only, minus some. The sample holds 150,000 to 200,000 clones; 90% are singletons and the top ten take around 2.9%. Specimen: peripheral blood, collected on day 0 of AZD1222 vaccination. These receptors were collected from an adult in good health.

The chain combines TRBV6-5 with TRBJ1-6; D gene ambiguous. The CDR3 contains 12 residues. Deletions cut 6 bases from V and 5 bases from J, with 5 bases between. Germline V gives CDR1 MNHEY, CDR2 SVGAGI. The CDR3 nucleotides are TGTGCCAGCAGGGGAAATAATTCACCCCTCCACTTT. Its translation is CASRGNNSPLHF.

The genes are TRBV29-1 and TRBJ2-3, with 7 bases matching TRBD2. CDR3 size: 14 residues. Germline CDR1 SQVTM, CDR2 ANQGSEA. With 4 bases clipped from V and 2 bases from J, the junction kept 6 bases outside the gene matches. The CDR3 DNA reads as TGCAGCGTTGGTCGTGGGGGGGACACAGATACGCAGTATTTT. It translates to CSVGRGGDTDTQYF.

The chain combines TRBV9 with TRBJ2-7; D not certain. V shed 0 bases and J shed 6 bases, with 10 bases lying between them. CDR1 is SGDLS and CDR2 is YYNGEE in the germline V gene. This CDR3 region has 13 residues. Written as DNA, the CDR3 is TGTGCCAGCAGCGTAGGGGTGAGTGGCGAGCAGTACTTC. It encodes CASSVGVSGEQYF.

This CDR3 is CASSFTGTASSYNSPLHF. CDR3 bases: TGTGCCAGCAGTTTCACCGGGACAGCGAGCTCCTATAATTCACCCCTCCACTTT. The chain carries TRBV27 and TRBJ1-6; 7 bases map to TRBD1. V was clipped by 3 bases and J by 0 bases; unmatched bases: 8. The germline V gene encodes CDR1 MNHEY and CDR2 SMNVEV (reference sequence). This CDR3 is 18 amino acids long.

This chain joins TRBV19 and TRBJ2-7; 7 positions agree with TRBD2. This CDR3 contains 14 residues. V was pared by 7 bases and J by 3 bases, with 9 bases of the junction left unmatched. Germline CDR1 reads LNHDA; CDR2 reads SQIVND (reference sequence). CDR3 in amino acids: CASTTTSGNYEQYF. CDR3 coding DNA: TGTGCCAGTACTACAACAAGCGGGAACTACGAGCAGTACTTC.

A word on this clone: The germline gene is not matched at one end of the junction; a read error may be the cause. The genes are TRBV7-2 and TRBJ2-3; D is unresolved. This CDR3 is built from 13 residues. Germline CDR1 SGHTA, CDR2 FQGNSA. In DNA form, the CDR3 reads TGTGCCAGCAGATTAGCAAACTCAGATACGCAGTATTTT. The encoded protein is CASRLANSDTQYF.

The rearrangement links TRBV2 to TRBJ1-6; D ambiguous. Between the trimmed V and J ends, which lost 0 bases and 7 bases, there was a span of 7 bases. CDR1 is SNHLY and CDR2 is FYNNEI in the germline V gene. The CDR3 is 14 residues long. This CDR3 is CASSEAGLNSPLHF. The CDR3 DNA is TGTGCCAGCAGTGAAGCAGGACTCAATTCACCCCTCCACTTT.

This clone was seen once. The CDR3 DNA is TGTGCCAGCAGCTTTGAAAGACGCCAAGAGACCCAGTACTTC. Translating gives CASSFERRQETQYF. The chain couples TRBV5-4 to TRBJ2-5; D not certain. There are 14 residues in the CDR3. Looked up from germline, CDR1 is SGHNT and CDR2 is YYREEE (reference sequence). Trimming stripped 2 bases from V and 1 base from J, with 9 bases between.

V usage is TRBV5-4 and J usage is TRBJ2-7, with 7 bases that match TRBD2. J was trimmed by 7 bases and V by 4 bases; bases with no gene match: 11. CDR1 is SGHNT, CDR2 YYREEE, per germline (reference sequence). There are 14 residues in the CDR3. The CDR3 region is CASSVGGFRGEQYF. CDR3 coding DNA: TGTGCCAGCAGCGTCGGGGGGTTTAGAGGGGAGCAGTACTTC. Using reference TRBV5-4 and TRBJ2-7 for the parts outside the CDR3, the full variable domain is ETGVTQSPTHLIKTRGQQVTLRCSSQSGHNTVSWYQQALGQGPQFIFQYYREEENGRGNFPPRFSGLQFPNYSSELNVNALELDDSALYLCASSVGGFRGEQYFGPGTRLTVT.

This chain connects TRBV12-3 or TRBV12-4 to TRBJ1-2, with D perhaps TRBD1 (6 bases). The CDR3 has 13 residues. V lost 5 bases, J lost 10 bases, and 17 bases lay in between. This chain's CDR3 is CASSTGQTPDYTF. The CDR3 DNA is TGTGCCAGCAGTACCGGACAGACCCCTGACTACACCTTC.

This clone was seen only once. The CDR3, as DNA: TGTGCCAGCAGCATGGACAGGGTTGGAGCGTACAATGAGCAGTTCTTC. Translated: CASSMDRVGAYNEQFF. This rearrangement joins TRBV7-3 to TRBJ2-1; 8 positions match TRBD1. There are 16 residues in the CDR3. CDR1 is SGHTA, CDR2 FQGTGA, per germline. Trimming removed 5 bases from V and 4 bases from J; junction bases left unmatched: 10.

The chain has TRBV7-2 and TRBJ2-1; 8 bases line up with TRBD2. CDR1 is SGHTA and CDR2 is FQGNSA in the germline V gene. The V and J ends lost 5 bases and 3 bases, in that order; junction bases with no gene match: 12. The CDR3 is made up of 17 amino acids. The CDR3 region is CASSARGGTLNYNEQFF. DNA of the CDR3: TGTGCCAGCAGCGCCCGGGGGGGCACCCTTAACTACAATGAGCAGTTCTTC.

The chain combines TRBV11-2 with TRBJ2-6; maybe TRBD2 (5 bases). The germline V and J ends were trimmed by 3 bases and 4 bases, with 13 bases remaining between them. This CDR3 spans 16 amino acids. The germline gives CDR1 SGHAT, CDR2 FQNNGV. The DNA for the CDR3 is TGTGCCAGCAGCTTCGGACTGCTGTCGGGGGCCAACGTCCTGACTTTC. Protein: CASSFGLLSGANVLTF.

The gene calls are TRBV7-2 and TRBJ1-4; D may be TRBD1 (6 bases). The CDR3 contains 16 residues. The V gene lost 4 bases and the J gene lost 7 bases, with 19 bases spanning the gap. Germline assignment: CDR1 SGHTA and CDR2 FQGNSA. The CDR3 reads CASSSGTRGHSEKLFF. The CDR3 nucleotides read TGTGCCAGCAGCTCCGGGACCCGGGGGCATAGTGAAAAACTGTTTTTT.

The V call is TRBV6-2 or TRBV6-3, the J call TRBJ1-5; 8 nucleotides line up with TRBD1. CDR1 and CDR2 (germline): MNHEY, SVGEGT. V was pared by 4 bases and J by 7 bases, with 3 bases of the junction left unmatched. The CDR3 has 13 residues. CDR3 protein: CASSFGQGQPQHF. The CDR3 DNA is TGTGCCAGCAGTTTCGGACAGGGACAGCCCCAGCATTTT.

This chain joins TRBV4-3 and TRBJ1-1, with a weak D call TRBD1 (5 bases). CDR1 and CDR2 from the germline V gene are LGHNA and YSLEER. The CDR3 extends over 13 amino acids. V was clipped by 4 bases and J by 4 bases, with 10 bases between them. CDR3 coding DNA: TGCGCCAGCAGCCCCGACAGAGTCACTGAAGCTTTCTTT. Its translation: CASSPDRVTEAFF.

The chain has TRBV4-1 and TRBJ2-3, with D tentatively TRBD1 or TRBD2 (5 bases each). Germline assignment: CDR1 MGHRA and CDR2 YSYEKL. This CDR3 contains 16 residues. V dropped 4 bases and J dropped 6 bases, with 20 bases sitting between them. CDR3 amino acids: CASSPSLTTRGDTQYF. The CDR3 nucleotides read TGCGCCAGCAGCCCCTCTCTCACCACCCGGGGCGATACGCAGTATTTT.

The chain employs TRBV4-3 and TRBJ1-4, with 9 bases fitting TRBD1. With V trimmed by 0 bases and J by 3 bases, 5 bases remained unmatched. This CDR3 is 17 amino acids long. Germline values: CDR1 LGHNA, CDR2 YSLEER. CDR3 sequence reads: CASSQDYRGLSNEKLFF. The CDR3 region has the DNA TGCGCCAGCAGCCAAGATTACAGGGGGCTATCTAATGAAAAACTGTTTTTT.

Turning to this clone: At one boundary the junction diverges from the germline segment, which might be a read error. DNA for the CDR3: TGTGCCAGCAGACCCACTAGCGGGGGTGCCAGTTTT. It is translated as CASRPTSGGASF. J is TRBJ2-3 and V is TRBV6-5; 11 bases are a match to TRBD2. The CDR3 has 12 residues. Germline values: CDR1 MNHEY, CDR2 SVGAGI.

This chain connects TRBV30 to TRBJ1-6; D call uncertain. Germline-derived CDR1 and CDR2 are GTSNPN and SVGIG (reference sequence). The V gene lost 1 base and the J gene lost 5 bases, with 9 bases spanning the gap. The CDR3 runs to 14 residues. The CDR3 DNA reads TGTGCCTGGAGTGGCGGGTTAGATAATTCACCCCTCCACTTT. It translates to CAWSGGLDNSPLHF.

The chain recombines TRBV7-8 with TRBJ1-4; 7 nucleotides agree with TRBD1. In germline, CDR1 is SGHVS, CDR2 FQNEAQ. J gave up 7 bases and V 4 bases, and 6 bases lay outside the gene matches. CDR3 length: 14 amino acids. The CDR3 region has the DNA TGTGCCAGCAGCTACCGGGACAGTATTGAAAAACTGTTTTTT. This encodes CASSYRDSIEKLFF.

This clone was counted a single time. The chain joins TRBV19 to TRBJ2-7; 9 bases match TRBD1. V shed 6 bases, J shed 3 bases, and the junction held 3 bases outside the gene matches. CDR1 LNHDA and CDR2 SQIVND come from the germline V gene (reference sequence). CDR3 length: 13 amino acids. The CDR3 spells CASSRQGDYEQYF. In DNA form, the CDR3 reads TGTGCCAGTAGCAGACAGGGGGACTACGAGCAGTACTTC.